This T cell receptor (beta chain) was found in a study of PD-1 blockade in classical Hodgkin lymphoma. Following autologous stem cell transplantation, relapse occurred in every patient, and exposure to brentuximab vedotin varied. The CDR3 consists of 13 residues. Germline V CDR1 and CDR2: MNHEY, SMNVEV (reference sequence). With 6 bases clipped from V and 9 bases from J, the junction kept 5 bases outside the gene matches. TCRdb's table, derived via immunoSEQ multiplex PCR, lists solely in-frame clones and lacks some. Altogether about 97,000 clones are present, approximately 80% being singletons, with the ten largest covering approximately 12%.

The chain has TRBV27 and TRBJ1-6, with 7 bases matching TRBD1. The specimen comprised peripheral blood mononuclear cells (PBMCs), sampled at baseline. This sequence originates from a human donor with classical Hodgkin lymphoma. CDR3 nucleotide sequence: TGTGCCAGCAGAACAGGGGATCTTTCACCCCTCCACTTT. Amino acids: CASRTGDLSPLHF.